This is a list of T cell receptor beta chains from one sample in a study of CD8+CD57+ T cells in acquired aplastic anemia. Using its own MiXCR run on the reads, TCRdb lists one record per CDR3 protein. This table has under 250,000 distinct CDR3 sequences, roughly 60% appearing once. Sequenced input: sorted CD4+, CD8+, or CD8+CD57+ T cells (not recorded which) from PBMCs. These receptors all come from a human donor with aplastic anemia. Both conserved end residues are part of each CDR3. Each record gives: V gene, D gene, clone size, J gene, CDR3 DNA, CDR3 protein. The D gene is left open where the match is weak. Not every row has a clone size; where given, it reads once, few, many or a size class.

v_call: TRBV19; d_call: TRBD2; clone_size: .; j_call: TRBJ2-5; cdr3_nt: TGTGCCAGTAGTATAAGTAGCGGGTCACGAGCGGAGACCCAGTACTTC; cdr3_aa: CASSISSGSRAETQYF
v_call: TRBV5-6; d_call: .; clone_size: many; j_call: TRBJ2-7; cdr3_nt: TGTGCCAGCAGCTTGGGCGTTGGGACGGCTTCCTACGAGCAGTACTTC; cdr3_aa: CASSLGVGTASYEQYF
v_call: TRBV20-1; d_call: .; clone_size: .; j_call: TRBJ1-5; cdr3_nt: TGCAGTGCTAGGGTGCTCCGTGGGCCCCAGCATTTT; cdr3_aa: CSARVLRGPQHF
v_call: TRBV2; d_call: .; clone_size: .; j_call: TRBJ2-3; cdr3_nt: TGTGCCAGCAGTGATTGGGTATCTACTAGCACAGATACGCAGTATTTT; cdr3_aa: CASSDWVSTSTDTQYF
v_call: TRBV2; d_call: .; clone_size: .; j_call: TRBJ2-2; cdr3_nt: TGTGCCAGCAGCCGAAGGATGGCCGGGGAGCTGTTTTTT; cdr3_aa: CASSRRMAGELFF
v_call: TRBV7-8; d_call: TRBD2; clone_size: .; j_call: TRBJ2-2; cdr3_nt: TGTGCCAGCAGTCTGGCGGGGGGGCGTATGCTGTTTTTT; cdr3_aa: CASSLAGGRMLFF
v_call: TRBV25-1; d_call: TRBD2; clone_size: .; j_call: TRBJ2-5; cdr3_nt: TGTGCCAGCAGTCCGATATGGGCTAGCGGGTCTTACCAAGAGACCCAGTACTTC; cdr3_aa: CASSPIWASGSYQETQYF
v_call: TRBV25-1; d_call: .; clone_size: .; j_call: TRBJ1-5; cdr3_nt: TGTGCCAGCAGTGAATATCCCAGGGATCGGTATCCCCAGCATTTT; cdr3_aa: CASSEYPRDRYPQHF
v_call: TRBV9; d_call: .; clone_size: .; j_call: TRBJ2-1; cdr3_nt: TGTGCCAGCAGCCTTGGGGTAGCGGCAAACAATGAGCAGTTCTTC; cdr3_aa: CASSLGVAANNEQFF
v_call: TRBV20-1; d_call: .; clone_size: .; j_call: TRBJ1-2; cdr3_nt: TGCAGTGCTAGCCTCCCCGGCACTGGCTACACCTTC; cdr3_aa: CSASLPGTGYTF